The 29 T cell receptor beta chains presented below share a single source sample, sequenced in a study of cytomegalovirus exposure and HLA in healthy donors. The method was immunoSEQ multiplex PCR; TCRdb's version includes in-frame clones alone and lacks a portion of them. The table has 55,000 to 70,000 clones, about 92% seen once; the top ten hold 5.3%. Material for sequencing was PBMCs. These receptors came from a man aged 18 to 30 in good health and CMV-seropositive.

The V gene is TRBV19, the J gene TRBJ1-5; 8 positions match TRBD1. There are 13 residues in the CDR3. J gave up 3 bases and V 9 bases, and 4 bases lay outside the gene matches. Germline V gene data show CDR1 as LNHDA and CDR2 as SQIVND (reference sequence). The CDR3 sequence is CASRGPFNQPQHF. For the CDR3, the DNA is TGTGCCAGCAGGGGGCCCTTCAATCAGCCCCAGCATTTT.

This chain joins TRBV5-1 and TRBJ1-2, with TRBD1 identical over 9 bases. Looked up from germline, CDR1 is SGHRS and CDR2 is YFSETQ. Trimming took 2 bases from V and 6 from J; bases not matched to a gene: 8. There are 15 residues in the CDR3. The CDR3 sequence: CASSLPGQGLDGYTF. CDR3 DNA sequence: TGCGCCAGCAGCTTACCGGGACAGGGCTTGGATGGCTACACCTTC.

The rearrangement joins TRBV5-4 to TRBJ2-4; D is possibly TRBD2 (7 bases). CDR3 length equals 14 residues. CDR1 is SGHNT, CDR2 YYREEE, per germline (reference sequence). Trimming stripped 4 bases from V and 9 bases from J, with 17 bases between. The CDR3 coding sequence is TGTGCCAGCAGCCTCTCAGGACTAGGGGGCATTCAGTACTTC. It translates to CASSLSGLGGIQYF.

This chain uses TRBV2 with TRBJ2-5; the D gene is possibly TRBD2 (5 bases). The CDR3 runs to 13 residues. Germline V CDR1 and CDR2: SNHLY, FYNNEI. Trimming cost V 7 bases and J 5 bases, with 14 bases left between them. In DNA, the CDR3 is TGTGCCAGCACCGGGGAGACGGGGGAGACCCAGTACTTC. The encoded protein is CASTGETGETQYF.

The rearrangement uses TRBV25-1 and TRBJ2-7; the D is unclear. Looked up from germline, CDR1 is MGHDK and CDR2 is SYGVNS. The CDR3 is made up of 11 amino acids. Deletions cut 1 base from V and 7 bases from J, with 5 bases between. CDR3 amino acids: CASSELREQYF. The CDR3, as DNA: TGTGCCAGCAGTGAATTGAGAGAGCAGTACTTC.

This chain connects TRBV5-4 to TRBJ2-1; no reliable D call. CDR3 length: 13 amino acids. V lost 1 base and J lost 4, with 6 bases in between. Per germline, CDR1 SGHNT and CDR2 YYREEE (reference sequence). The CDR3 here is CASSLSSYNEQFF. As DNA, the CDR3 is TGTGCCAGCAGCTTGAGTAGTTACAATGAGCAGTTCTTC.

The CDR3 loop is CATDTGGQGAKGYTF. The DNA for the CDR3 is TGTGCCACCGACACCGGGGGACAGGGGGCAAAGGGCTACACCTTC. The chain has TRBV19 and TRBJ1-2; 12 positions agree with TRBD1. Per the germline V gene, CDR1 is LNHDA and CDR2 is SQIVND (reference sequence). Losses at the gene ends were 10 bases for V and 8 bases for J; bases not matched to a gene: 14. The CDR3 contains 15 residues.

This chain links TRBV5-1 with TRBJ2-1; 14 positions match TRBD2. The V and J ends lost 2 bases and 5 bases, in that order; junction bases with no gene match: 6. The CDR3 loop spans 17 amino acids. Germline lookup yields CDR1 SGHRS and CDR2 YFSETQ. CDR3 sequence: CASSFGLAGGLDNEQFF. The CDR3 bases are TGCGCCAGCAGCTTTGGACTAGCGGGAGGCCTGGACAATGAGCAGTTCTTC.

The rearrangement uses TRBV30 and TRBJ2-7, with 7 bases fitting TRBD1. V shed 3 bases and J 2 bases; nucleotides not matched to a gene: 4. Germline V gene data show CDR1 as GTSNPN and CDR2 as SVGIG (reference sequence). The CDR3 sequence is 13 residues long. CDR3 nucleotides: TGTGCCTGGAGGGGAAGGGGGCCCTACGAGCAGTACTTC. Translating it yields CAWRGRGPYEQYF.

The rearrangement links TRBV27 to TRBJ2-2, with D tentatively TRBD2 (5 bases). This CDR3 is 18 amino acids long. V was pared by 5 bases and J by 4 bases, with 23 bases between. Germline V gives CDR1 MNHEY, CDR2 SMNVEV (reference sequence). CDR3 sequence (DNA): TGTGCCAGCAGTCGTCTTTCTGGTGACTACAAGGGCACCGGGGAGCTGTTTTTT. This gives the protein CASSRLSGDYKGTGELFF.

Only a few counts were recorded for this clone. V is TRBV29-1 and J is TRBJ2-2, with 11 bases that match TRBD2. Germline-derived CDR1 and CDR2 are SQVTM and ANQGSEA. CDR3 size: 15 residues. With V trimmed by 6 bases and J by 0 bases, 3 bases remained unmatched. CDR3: CSVQTSGANTGELFF. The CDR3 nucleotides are TGCAGCGTCCAGACTAGCGGGGCGAACACCGGGGAGCTGTTTTTT.

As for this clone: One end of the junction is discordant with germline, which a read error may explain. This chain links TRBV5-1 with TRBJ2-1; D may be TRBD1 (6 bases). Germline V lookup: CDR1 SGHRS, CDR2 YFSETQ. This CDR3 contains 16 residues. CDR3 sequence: CASSLSPRGIYDEQFF. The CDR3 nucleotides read TGCGCCAGCAGCTTGAGCCCTAGGGGGATCTACGATGAGCAGTTCTTC.

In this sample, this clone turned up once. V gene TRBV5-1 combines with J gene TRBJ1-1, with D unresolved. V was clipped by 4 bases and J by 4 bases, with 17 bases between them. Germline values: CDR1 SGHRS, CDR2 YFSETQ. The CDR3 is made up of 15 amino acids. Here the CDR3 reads CASSPREVGRTEAFF. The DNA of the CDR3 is TGCGCCAGCAGCCCCCGGGAGGTAGGTCGCACTGAAGCTTTCTTT.

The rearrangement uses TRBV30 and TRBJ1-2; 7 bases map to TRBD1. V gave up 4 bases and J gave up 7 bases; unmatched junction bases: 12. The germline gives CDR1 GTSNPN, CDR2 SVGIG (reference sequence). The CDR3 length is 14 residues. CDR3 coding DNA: TGTGCCTGGACAGCAATCACAGGGGAAGTTGGCTACACCTTC. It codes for CAWTAITGEVGYTF.

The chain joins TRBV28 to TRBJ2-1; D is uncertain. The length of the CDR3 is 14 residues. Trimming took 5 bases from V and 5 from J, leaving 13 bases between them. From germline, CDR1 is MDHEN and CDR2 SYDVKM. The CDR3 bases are TGTGCCAGCAGTCTCATTCGCGAGAACAATGAGCAGTTCTTC. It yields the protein CASSLIRENNEQFF. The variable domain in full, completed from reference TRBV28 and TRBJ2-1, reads DVKVTQSSRYLVKRTGEKVFLECVQDMDHENMFWYRQDPGLGLRLIYFSYDVKMKEKGDIPEGYSVSREKKERFSLILESASTNQTSMYLCASSLIRENNEQFFGPGTRLTVL.

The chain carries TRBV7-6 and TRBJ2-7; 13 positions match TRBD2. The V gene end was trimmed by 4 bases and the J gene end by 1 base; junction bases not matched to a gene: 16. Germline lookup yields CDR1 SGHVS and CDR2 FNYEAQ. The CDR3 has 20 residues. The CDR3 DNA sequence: TGTGCCAGCAGCTCCGAAGGACTAGCGGGAGCCCTACGACCATCCTACGAGCAGTACTTC. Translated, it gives CASSSEGLAGALRPSYEQYF.

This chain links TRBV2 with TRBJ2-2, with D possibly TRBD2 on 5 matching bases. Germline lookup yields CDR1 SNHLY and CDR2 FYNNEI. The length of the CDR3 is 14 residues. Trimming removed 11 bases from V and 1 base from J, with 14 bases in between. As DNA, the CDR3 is TGTGCCGAAGGCGGAGGTGGGAACACCGGGGAGCTGTTTTTT. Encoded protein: CAEGGGGNTGELFF.

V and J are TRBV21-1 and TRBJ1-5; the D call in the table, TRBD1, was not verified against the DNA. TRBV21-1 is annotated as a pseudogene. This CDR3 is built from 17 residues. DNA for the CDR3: TGTGCCAGCAGCAAAGAGGACAGGGATTTGAGCAATCAGCCCCAGCATTTT. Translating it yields CASSKEDRDLSNQPQHF.

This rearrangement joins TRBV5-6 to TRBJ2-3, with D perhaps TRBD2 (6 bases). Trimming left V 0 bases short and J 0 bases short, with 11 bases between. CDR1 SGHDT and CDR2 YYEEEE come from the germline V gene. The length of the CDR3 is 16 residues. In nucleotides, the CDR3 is TGTGCCAGCAGCTTGGGGGGAGGAGGGAGCACAGATACGCAGTATTTT. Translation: CASSLGGGGSTDTQYF.

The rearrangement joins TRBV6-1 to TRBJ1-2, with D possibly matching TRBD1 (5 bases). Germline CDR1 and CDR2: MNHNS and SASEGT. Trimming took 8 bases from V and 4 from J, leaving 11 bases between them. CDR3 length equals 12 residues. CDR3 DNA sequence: TGTGCCAGCGGGTCGGGGGTCTATGGCTACACCTTC. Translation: CASGSGVYGYTF.

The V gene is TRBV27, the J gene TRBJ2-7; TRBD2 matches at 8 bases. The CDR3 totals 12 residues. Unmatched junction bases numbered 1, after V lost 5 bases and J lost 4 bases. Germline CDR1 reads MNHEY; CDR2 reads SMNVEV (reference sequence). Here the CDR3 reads CASSIAGYEQYF. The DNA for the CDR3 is TGTGCCAGCAGTATAGCGGGATACGAGCAGTACTTC.

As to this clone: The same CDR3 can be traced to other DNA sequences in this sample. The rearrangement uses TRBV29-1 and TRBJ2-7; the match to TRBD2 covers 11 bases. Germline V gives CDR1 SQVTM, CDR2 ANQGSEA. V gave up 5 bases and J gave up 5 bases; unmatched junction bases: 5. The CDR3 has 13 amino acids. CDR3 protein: CSVSTSGSNEQYF. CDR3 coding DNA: TGCAGCGTTAGCACTAGCGGGAGCAACGAGCAGTACTTC.

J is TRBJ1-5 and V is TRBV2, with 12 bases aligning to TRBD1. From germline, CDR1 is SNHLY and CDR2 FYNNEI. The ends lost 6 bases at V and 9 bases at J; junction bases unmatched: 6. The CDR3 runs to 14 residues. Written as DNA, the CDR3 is TGTGCCAGCAGACCGGGACAGGGGGCTAGGCCCCAGCATTTT. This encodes CASRPGQGARPQHF. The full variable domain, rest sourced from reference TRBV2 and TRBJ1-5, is EPEVTQTPSHQVTQMGQEVILRCVPISNHLYFYWYRQILGQKVEFLVSFYNNEISEKSEIFDDQFSVERPDGSNFTLKIRSTKLEDSAMYFCASRPGQGARPQHFGDGTRLSIL.

The CDR3 loop reads CASSVETVTGELFF. The DNA for the CDR3 is TGTGCCAGCAGCGTAGAGACAGTCACCGGGGAGCTGTTTTTT. This chain connects TRBV9 to TRBJ2-2; TRBD1 might be the D (5 bases). The ends were cut back, 0 bases at V and 4 bases at J, with 7 bases in the middle. Germline-derived CDR1 and CDR2 are SGDLS and YYNGEE. This CDR3 comprises 14 residues.

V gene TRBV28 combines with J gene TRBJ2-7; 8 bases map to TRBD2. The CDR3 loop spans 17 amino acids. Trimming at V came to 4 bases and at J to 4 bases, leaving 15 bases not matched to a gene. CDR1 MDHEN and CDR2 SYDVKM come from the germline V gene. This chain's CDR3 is CASSSSAGARKPYEQYF. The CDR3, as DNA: TGTGCCAGCAGTTCGTCAGCGGGAGCGAGAAAGCCGTACGAGCAGTACTTC.

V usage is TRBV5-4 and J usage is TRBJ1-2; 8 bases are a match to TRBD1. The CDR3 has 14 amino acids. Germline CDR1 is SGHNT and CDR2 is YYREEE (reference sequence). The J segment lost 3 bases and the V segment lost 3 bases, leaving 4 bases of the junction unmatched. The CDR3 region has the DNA TGTGCCAGCAGCTCCCTGGGACAGGACTATGGCTACACCTTC. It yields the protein CASSSLGQDYGYTF. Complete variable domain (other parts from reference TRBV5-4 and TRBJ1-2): ETGVTQSPTHLIKTRGQQVTLRCSSQSGHNTVSWYQQALGQGPQFIFQYYREEENGRGNFPPRFSGLQFPNYSSELNVNALELDDSALYLCASSSLGQDYGYTFGSGTRLTVV.

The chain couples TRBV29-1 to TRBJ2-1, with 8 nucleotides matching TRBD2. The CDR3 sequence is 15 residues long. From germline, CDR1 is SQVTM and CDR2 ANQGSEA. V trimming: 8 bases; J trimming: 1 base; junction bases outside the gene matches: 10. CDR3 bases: TGCAGCTCTTTCGGGAGGGCCCGATCCTACAATGAGCAGTTCTTC. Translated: CSSFGRARSYNEQFF.

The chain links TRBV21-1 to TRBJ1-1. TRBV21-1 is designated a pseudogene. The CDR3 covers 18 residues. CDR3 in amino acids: CASSIQGEGSRGITEAFF. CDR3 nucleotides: TGTGCCAGCAGCATCCAAGGAGAGGGTTCGCGGGGAATTACTGAAGCTTTCTTT.

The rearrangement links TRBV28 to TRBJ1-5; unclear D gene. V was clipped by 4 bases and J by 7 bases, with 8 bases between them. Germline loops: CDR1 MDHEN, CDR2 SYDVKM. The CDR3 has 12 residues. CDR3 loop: CASSSPFQPQHF. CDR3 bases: TGTGCCAGCAGTTCTCCTTTCCAGCCCCAGCATTTT.